This T cell receptor beta chain was captured by sequencing in a study of T-cell reconstitution after alpha-beta-depleted transplantation in children. General observations from the study: The origin of high day-60 TCRbeta diversity in some patients lay in surviving recipient T cells and thymic progenitors. A year post-transplant, T-cell counts and diversity derived mostly from newly produced T cells. The study reportedly traced alpha-beta T cells about two months after transplant to several hundred expanded graft clones.

A library of TCRbeta sequences, prepared with unique molecular identifiers, was generated. TCRdb redid the calling of the PCR reads with MiXCR, one entry per CDR3 protein. The sample comprises 150,000 to 250,000 distinct CDR3 sequences, roughly 6.5% of which are singletons, and 4.5% to 5.5% rests with the top ten. The trim removed 5 bases at V and 9 bases at J, leaving 16 bases unmatched. The germline V gene has CDR1 MDHEN and CDR2 SYDVKM. The length of the CDR3 is 19 residues. This clonotype was counted ten times or more. The target antigen is unknown. The V call is TRBV28, the J call TRBJ2-1, with 16 bases lining up with TRBD2. The receptor comes from a girl under three years old with combined immunodeficiency, due to receive a stem cell transplant. Sequences were derived from PBMCs, sampled before TCRalphabeta/CD19-depleted stem cell transplant. For the CDR3, the DNA is TGTGCCAGCAGTCCGATGGGACTAGCGGGAGGGAACGAGTTGGGTGAGCAGTTCTTC. Translation: CASSPMGLAGGNELGEQFF.